This T cell receptor (beta chain) originates from a study of T-cell memory formation after mild COVID-19. General study findings and limits: What remained unconfirmed was the SARS-CoV-2 specificity of second-wave clones peaking on day 37.

Trimming cost V 6 bases and J 9 bases; bases outside gene matches: 6. CDR1 and CDR2 (germline): LGHNT, FRNRAP. The CDR3 contains 14 residues. This clonotype was picked up a small number of times. Its antigen is unknown. TCRdb reprocessed the 5' RACE reads with MiXCR, giving one entry per CDR3 protein. Of 350,000 or so distinct CDR3 sequences listed, around 21% are singletons. The sequenced material came from PBMCs or a T cell subset sorted from them (not recorded which). V usage is TRBV12-5 and J usage is TRBJ2-1, with TRBD1 identical over 12 bases. The clonotype was recovered from an adult woman who had mild COVID-19 (a few samples of this study predate the infection). Cell type and time point are not known. CDR3 DNA sequence: TGTGCTAGTGGCCCTGGGACAGGGGGCGGTGAGCAGTTCTTC. As protein: CASGPGTGGGEQFF.